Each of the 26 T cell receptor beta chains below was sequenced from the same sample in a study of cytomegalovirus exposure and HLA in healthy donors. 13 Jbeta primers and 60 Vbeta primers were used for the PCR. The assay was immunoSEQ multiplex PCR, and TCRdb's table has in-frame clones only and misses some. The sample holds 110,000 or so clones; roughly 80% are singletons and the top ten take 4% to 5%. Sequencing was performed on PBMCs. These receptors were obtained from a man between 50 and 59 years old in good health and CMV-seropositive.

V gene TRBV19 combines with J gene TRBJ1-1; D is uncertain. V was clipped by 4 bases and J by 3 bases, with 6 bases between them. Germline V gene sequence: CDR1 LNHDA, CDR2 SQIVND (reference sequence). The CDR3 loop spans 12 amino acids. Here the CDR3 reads CASSRRDTEAFF. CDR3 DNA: TGTGCCAGTAGTAGGAGAGACACTGAAGCTTTCTTT.

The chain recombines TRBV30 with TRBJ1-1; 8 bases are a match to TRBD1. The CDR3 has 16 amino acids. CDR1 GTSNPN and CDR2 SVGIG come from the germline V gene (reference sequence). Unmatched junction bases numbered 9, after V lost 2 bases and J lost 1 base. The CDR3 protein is CAWSPGQGKGNTEAFF. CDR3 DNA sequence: TGTGCCTGGAGTCCCGGACAGGGTAAGGGGAACACTGAAGCTTTCTTT.

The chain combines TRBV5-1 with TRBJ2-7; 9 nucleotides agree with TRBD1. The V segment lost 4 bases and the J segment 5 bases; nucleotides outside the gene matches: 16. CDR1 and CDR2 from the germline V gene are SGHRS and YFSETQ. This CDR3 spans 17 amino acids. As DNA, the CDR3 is TGCGCCAGCAGCAGGTACGGGACAGGGTATTTGAACCACGAGCAGTACTTC. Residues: CASSRYGTGYLNHEQYF.

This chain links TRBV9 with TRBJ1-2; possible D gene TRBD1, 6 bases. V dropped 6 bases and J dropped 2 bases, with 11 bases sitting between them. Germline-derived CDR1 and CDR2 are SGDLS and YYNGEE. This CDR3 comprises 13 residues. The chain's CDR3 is CASTPGVNYGYTF. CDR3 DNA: TGTGCCAGCACCCCAGGGGTGAACTATGGCTACACCTTC.

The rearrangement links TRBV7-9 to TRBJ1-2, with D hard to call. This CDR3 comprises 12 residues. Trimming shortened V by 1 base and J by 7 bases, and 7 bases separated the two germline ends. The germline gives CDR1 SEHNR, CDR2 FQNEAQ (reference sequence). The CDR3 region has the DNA TGTGCCAGCAGCTTAGGCGTGATTGGCTACACCTTC. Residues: CASSLGVIGYTF.

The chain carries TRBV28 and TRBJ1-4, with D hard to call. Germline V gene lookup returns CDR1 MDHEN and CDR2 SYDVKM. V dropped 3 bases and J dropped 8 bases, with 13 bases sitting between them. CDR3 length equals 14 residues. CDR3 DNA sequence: TGTGCCAGCAGTTTCGCCCAAAGAGAGGAAAAACTGTTTTTT. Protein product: CASSFAQREEKLFF.

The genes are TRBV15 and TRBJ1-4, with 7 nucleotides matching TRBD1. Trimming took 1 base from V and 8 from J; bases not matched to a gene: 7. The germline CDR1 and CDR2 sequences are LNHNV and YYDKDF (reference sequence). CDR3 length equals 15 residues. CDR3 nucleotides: TGTGCCACCAGCAGAGGAGGGGACAGTGGGGAAAAACTGTTTTTT. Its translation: CATSRGGDSGEKLFF.

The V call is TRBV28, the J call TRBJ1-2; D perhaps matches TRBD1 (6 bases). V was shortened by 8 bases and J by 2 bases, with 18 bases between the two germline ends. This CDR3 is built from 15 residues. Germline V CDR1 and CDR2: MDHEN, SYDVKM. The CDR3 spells CASQGGEPGNYGYTF. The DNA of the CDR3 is TGTGCCAGCCAAGGGGGGGAACCAGGGAACTATGGCTACACCTTC.

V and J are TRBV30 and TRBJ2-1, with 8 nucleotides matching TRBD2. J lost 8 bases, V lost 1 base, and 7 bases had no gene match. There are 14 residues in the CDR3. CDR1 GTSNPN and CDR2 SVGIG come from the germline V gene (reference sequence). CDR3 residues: CAWSGAGGLYEQFF. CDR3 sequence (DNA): TGTGCCTGGAGTGGGGCGGGAGGACTCTATGAGCAGTTCTTC.

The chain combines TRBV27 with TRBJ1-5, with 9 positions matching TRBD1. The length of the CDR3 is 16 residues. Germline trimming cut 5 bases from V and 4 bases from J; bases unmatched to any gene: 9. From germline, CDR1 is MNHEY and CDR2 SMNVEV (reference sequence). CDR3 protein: CASSPQTGQGNQPQHF. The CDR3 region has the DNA TGTGCCAGCAGTCCGCAGACAGGACAGGGGAATCAGCCCCAGCATTTT.

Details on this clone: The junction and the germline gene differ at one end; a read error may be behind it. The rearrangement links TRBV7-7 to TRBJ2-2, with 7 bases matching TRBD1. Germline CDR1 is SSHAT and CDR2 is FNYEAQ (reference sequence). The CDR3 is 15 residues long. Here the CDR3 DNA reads TGTGCTAGCAGCTCGGGGACAGACTACACCGGGGAGCTGTTTTTT. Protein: CASSSGTDYTGELFF.

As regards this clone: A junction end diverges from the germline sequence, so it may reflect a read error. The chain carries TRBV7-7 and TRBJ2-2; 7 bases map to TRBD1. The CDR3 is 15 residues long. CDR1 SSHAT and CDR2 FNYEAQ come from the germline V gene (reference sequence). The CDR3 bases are TGTGCTAGCAGCCCGGACAGGACGAACACCGGGGAGCTGTTTTTT. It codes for CASSPDRTNTGELFF.

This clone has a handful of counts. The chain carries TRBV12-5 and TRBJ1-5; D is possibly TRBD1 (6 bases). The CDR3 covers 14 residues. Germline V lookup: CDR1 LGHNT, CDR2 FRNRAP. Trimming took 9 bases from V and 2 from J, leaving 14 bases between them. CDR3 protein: CASLPDSRNQPQHF. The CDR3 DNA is TGTGCTAGCCTACCGGACAGCCGCAATCAGCCCCAGCATTTT.

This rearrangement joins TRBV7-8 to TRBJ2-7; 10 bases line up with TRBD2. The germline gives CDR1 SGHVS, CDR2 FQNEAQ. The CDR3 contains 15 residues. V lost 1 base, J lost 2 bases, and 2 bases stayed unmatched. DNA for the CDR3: TGTGCCAGCAGCTTAGAACTAGCGGGGCCCTACGAGCAGTACTTC. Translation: CASSLELAGPYEQYF.

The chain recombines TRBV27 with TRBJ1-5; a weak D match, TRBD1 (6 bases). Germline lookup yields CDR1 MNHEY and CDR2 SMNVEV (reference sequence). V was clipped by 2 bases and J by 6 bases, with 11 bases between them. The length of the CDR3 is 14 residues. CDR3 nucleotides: TGTGCCAGCAGTTTAGAGAGGGGGAGTCAGCCCCAGCATTTT. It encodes CASSLERGSQPQHF.

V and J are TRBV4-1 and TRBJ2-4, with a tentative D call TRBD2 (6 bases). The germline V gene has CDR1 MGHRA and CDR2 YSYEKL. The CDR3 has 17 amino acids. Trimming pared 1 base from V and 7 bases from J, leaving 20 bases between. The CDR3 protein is CASSQGPPAGTRNIQYF. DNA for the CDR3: TGCGCCAGCAGCCAAGGCCCCCCGGCAGGGACTCGGAACATTCAGTACTTC.

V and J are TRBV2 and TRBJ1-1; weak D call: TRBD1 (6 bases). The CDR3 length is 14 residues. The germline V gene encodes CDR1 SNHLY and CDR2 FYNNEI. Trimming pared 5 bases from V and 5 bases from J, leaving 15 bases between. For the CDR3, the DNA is TGTGCCAGCAGTACACAGGGTGGATGGACTGAAGCTTTCTTT. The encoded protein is CASSTQGGWTEAFF.

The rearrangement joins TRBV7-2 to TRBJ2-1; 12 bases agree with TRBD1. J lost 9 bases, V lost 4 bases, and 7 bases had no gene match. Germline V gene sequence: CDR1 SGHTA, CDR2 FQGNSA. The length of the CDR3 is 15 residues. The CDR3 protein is CASSWGQGATTEQFF. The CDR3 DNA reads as TGTGCCAGCAGCTGGGGACAGGGGGCCACCACTGAGCAGTTCTTC.

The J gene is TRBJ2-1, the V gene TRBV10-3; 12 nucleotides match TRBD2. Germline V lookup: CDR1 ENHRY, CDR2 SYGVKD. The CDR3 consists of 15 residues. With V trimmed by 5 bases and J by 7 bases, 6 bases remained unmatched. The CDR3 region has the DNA TGTGCCATCAGTTCGACTAGCGGGAGAGAGAATGAGCAGTTCTTC. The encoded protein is CAISSTSGRENEQFF.

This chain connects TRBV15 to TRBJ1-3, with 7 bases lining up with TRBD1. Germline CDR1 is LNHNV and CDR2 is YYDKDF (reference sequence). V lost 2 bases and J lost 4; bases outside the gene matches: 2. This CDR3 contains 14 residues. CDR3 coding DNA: TGTGCCACCAGCAGATCGGGACAGGGAAACACCATATATTTT. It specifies CATSRSGQGNTIYF.

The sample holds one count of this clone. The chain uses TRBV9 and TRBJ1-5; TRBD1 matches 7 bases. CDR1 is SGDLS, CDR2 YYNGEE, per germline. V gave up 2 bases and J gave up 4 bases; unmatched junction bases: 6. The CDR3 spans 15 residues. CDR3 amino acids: CASSVTGLGNQPQHF. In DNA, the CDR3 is TGTGCCAGCAGCGTGACAGGGCTGGGAAATCAGCCCCAGCATTTT.

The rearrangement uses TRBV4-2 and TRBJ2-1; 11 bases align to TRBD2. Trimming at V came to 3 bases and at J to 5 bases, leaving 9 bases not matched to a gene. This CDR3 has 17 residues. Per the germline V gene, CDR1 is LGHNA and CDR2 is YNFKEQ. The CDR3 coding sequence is TGTGCCAGCAGCCAGTTAGCCGGGACTAGCGGCAACAATGAGCAGTTCTTC. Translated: CASSQLAGTSGNNEQFF.

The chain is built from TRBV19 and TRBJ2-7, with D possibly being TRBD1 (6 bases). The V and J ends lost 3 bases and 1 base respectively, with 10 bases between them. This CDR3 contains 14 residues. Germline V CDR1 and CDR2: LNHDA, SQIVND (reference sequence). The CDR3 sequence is CASSIQGGSYEQYF. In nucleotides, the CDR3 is TGTGCCAGTAGTATTCAAGGGGGTTCCTACGAGCAGTACTTC.

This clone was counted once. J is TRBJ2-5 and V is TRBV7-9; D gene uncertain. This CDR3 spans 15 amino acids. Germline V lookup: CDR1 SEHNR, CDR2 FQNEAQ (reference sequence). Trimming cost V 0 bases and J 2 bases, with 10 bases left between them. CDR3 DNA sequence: TGTGCCAGCAGCTTAGCGCTTGGCTTTCAAGAGACCCAGTACTTC. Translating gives CASSLALGFQETQYF. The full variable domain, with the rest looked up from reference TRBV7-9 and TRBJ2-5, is DTGVSQNPRHKITKRGQNVTFRCDPISEHNRLYWYRQTLGQGPEFLTYFQNEAQLEKSRLLSDRFSAERPKGSFSTLEIQRTEQGDSAMYLCASSLALGFQETQYFGPGTRLLVL.

CDR3 amino acids: CAISAGISDGYTF. CDR3 in DNA: TGTGCCATCAGTGCAGGGATTAGTGATGGCTACACCTTC. This chain connects TRBV10-3 to TRBJ1-2; maybe TRBD1 (5 bases). There are 13 residues in the CDR3. CDR1 and CDR2 (germline): ENHRY, SYGVKD. Trimming pared 4 bases from V and 6 bases from J, leaving 12 bases between.

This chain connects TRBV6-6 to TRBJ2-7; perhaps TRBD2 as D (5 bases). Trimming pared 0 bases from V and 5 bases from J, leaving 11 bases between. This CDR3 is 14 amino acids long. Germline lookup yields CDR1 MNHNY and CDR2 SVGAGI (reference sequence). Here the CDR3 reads CASSYSGEDDEQYF. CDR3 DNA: TGTGCCAGCAGTTACTCGGGAGAAGATGACGAGCAGTACTTC.